This T cell receptor (beta chain) was captured in a study of T cells after posttransplantation cyclophosphamide. Treatment was busulfan-fludarabine conditioning, a marrow graft, and cyclophosphamide on days +3 and +4. This clone was observed a single time. The germline V gene has CDR1 SGHAT and CDR2 FQNNGV. V lost 0 bases and J lost 8, with 7 bases in between. This CDR3 is 13 amino acids long. Repertoires were generated with immunoSEQ multiplex PCR, while TCRdb's copy carries only in-frame clones and drops some. There are fewer than 12,000 clones in the sample; around nine tenths occur only once, and 25% to 30% lies in the top ten.

The specimen was CD4+ T cells sorted from PBMCs, collected after allogeneic stem cell transplant with posttransplant cyclophosphamide. The TCR was taken from a male patient aged 25-45 years who received an allogeneic stem cell transplant from a related donor, was CMV-positive, and had acute GVHD only. A share of the T cells may be of graft donor origin. The chain links TRBV11-2 to TRBJ1-4, with D uncertain. The CDR3 protein is CASSLDRGEKLFF. CDR3 nucleotide sequence: TGTGCCAGCAGCTTAGATCGGGGAGAAAAACTGTTTTTT.